This entry describes one TCR beta chain. The ends were cut back, 1 base at V and 4 bases at J, with 15 bases in the middle. The CDR3 consists of 16 residues. Germline CDR1 reads SGHKS; CDR2 reads YYEKEE (reference sequence). This specimen comes from a study of blood T cells in healthy people across ages. Primed by a sample-barcoded 5' primer and a J-beta primer mix, a second PCR proceeded for about 6 to 12 cycles. TCRdb re-analysed the 5' RACE reads in MiXCR, keeping a single row per CDR3 protein. The top ten hold around 7.7% of the sample, which has around 1,700,000 distinct CDR3 sequences, over 25% seen once.

Material for sequencing was blood. The clonotype comes from a woman younger than 45 in good health. The chain combines TRBV5-5 with TRBJ2-1; D is undetermined. Here the CDR3 DNA reads TGTGCCAGCAGCTTGAGAATCGGCAGTGAGTACAATGAGCAGTTCTTC. Protein: CASSLRIGSEYNEQFF.